This is a list of T cell receptor beta chains from one sample in a study of cytomegalovirus exposure and HLA in healthy donors. The assay was immunoSEQ multiplex PCR, and TCRdb's table has in-frame clones only and misses some. The data show tens of thousands of clones, with 70% to 85% seen just once and about 2.1% held by the top ten. Source material: PBMCs. The receptors originated from a man aged 18 to 30 in good health and CMV-seronegative. The CDR3 runs from the conserved cysteine through the conserved F or W. D genes are given only for firm matches. Not all rows give a size; the values are once, few, many and, for expanded clones, a class.

J gene,V gene,D gene,clone size,CDR3 DNA,CDR3 protein
TRBJ2-7,TRBV6-1,-,-,TGTGCCAGCAACACGGGTTCGGGACTCGCCTACGAGCAGTACTTC,CASNTGSGLAYEQYF
TRBJ1-1,TRBV27,-,-,TGTGCCAGCAGTCCTGACGGAGGCTACACTGAAGCTTTCTTT,CASSPDGGYTEAFF
TRBJ2-7,TRBV28,TRBD2,-,TGTGCCAGCAGTCCCCCAGGGCTAGCGGGAGGGGACGAGCAGTACTTC,CASSPPGLAGGDEQYF
TRBJ2-3,TRBV5-4,TRBD1,-,TGTGCCAGCAGCTCAGGACAGGTGTCCACAGATACGCAGTATTTT,CASSSGQVSTDTQYF
TRBJ2-5,TRBV29-1,-,-,TGCAGCGTCCCCATTTTAGCGTCAGAGACCCAGTACTTC,CSVPILASETQYF
TRBJ2-5,TRBV6-5,TRBD2,-,TGTGCCAGCAGTTATAATCTAGCGGGAGTGAAGACCCAGTACTTC,CASSYNLAGVKTQYF
TRBJ1-4,TRBV19,TRBD1,-,TGTGCCAGTAGCCGGGACAGAGGGAATGAAAAACTGTTTTTT,CASSRDRGNEKLFF
TRBJ2-2,TRBV9,TRBD1,-,TGTGCCAGCAGACTGGACAGGGGGCCGTACACCGGGGAGCTGTTTTTT,CASRLDRGPYTGELFF
TRBJ2-7,TRBV10-3,-,-,TGTGCCATCAGTGATAGTCTCTACGAGCAGTACTTC,CAISDSLYEQYF
TRBJ2-3,TRBV2,TRBD1,-,TGTGCCAGCAGTCCGGGACAGGGCACAGATACGCAGTATTTT,CASSPGQGTDTQYF
TRBJ2-2,TRBV4-3,-,-,TGCGCCAGCAGCCAAGCCCCCAGCGGAGGGAACACCGGGGAGCTGTTTTTT,CASSQAPSGGNTGELFF
TRBJ2-5,TRBV10-3,TRBD1,once,TGTGCCATCAGTAGGGACAGGGGTGGGGAGACCCAGTACTTC,CAISRDRGGETQYF
TRBJ2-7,TRBV4-1,-,-,TGCGCCAGCAGCCAAGTTATGGCCAGAGGATCCTACGAGCAGTACTTC,CASSQVMARGSYEQYF
TRBJ1-5,TRBV19,TRBD1,-,TGTGCCAGTACAGAGCAGGGGGGTCAGCCCCAGCATTTT,CASTEQGGQPQHF